The 30 T cell receptor beta chains below were found in one sample sequenced in a study of blood T cell repertoires in COVID-19. The protocol was immunoSEQ multiplex PCR, while the TCRdb copy is restricted to in-frame clones and leaves out a portion. The sample lists 50,000 to 75,000 clones; around 80% were seen once. The sample was peripheral blood. The receptors here all came from a man aged 60-69 years with acute or convalescent COVID-19.

This clone has a handful of counts. The chain recombines TRBV5-6 with TRBJ2-5; no clear D. Trimming removed 5 bases at V and 5 bases at J, with 16 bases between. Germline V gene lookup returns CDR1 SGHDT and CDR2 YYEEEE. This CDR3 is built from 14 residues. The CDR3 reads CASSRSGPVETQYF. As DNA, the CDR3 is TGTGCCAGCAGTCGTTCAGGCCCGGTTGAGACCCAGTACTTC.

The J gene is TRBJ1-4, the V gene TRBV7-9; D might be TRBD1 (5 bases). V lost 3 bases and J 8 bases, leaving 13 bases between the germline ends. This CDR3 has 14 residues. Germline V gene data show CDR1 as SEHNR and CDR2 as FQNEAQ (reference sequence). The CDR3 nucleotides are TGTGCCAGCAGCTTGGTGCAGGGCCGCGAAAAACTGTTTTTT. It specifies CASSLVQGREKLFF.

A single count supports this clone. The rearrangement joins TRBV5-1 to TRBJ1-3; TRBD1 matches at 9 bases. With V trimmed by 3 bases and J by 4 bases, 8 bases remained unmatched. CDR1 SGHRS and CDR2 YFSETQ come from the germline V gene. This CDR3 comprises 16 residues. CDR3 residues: CASSSTGQGPGNTIYF. CDR3 nucleotide sequence: TGCGCCAGCAGCTCAACGGGACAGGGACCCGGAAACACCATATATTTT.

This clone occurred a few times. The genes are TRBV28 and TRBJ1-5; the match to TRBD1 covers 9 bases. Germline V lookup: CDR1 MDHEN, CDR2 SYDVKM. V was pared by 6 bases and J by 4 bases, with 4 bases of the junction left unmatched. This CDR3 region has 14 residues. The CDR3 loop is CASSPGTGNQPQHF. CDR3 nucleotide sequence: TGTGCCAGCAGCCCCGGGACAGGGAATCAGCCCCAGCATTTT.

The V and J genes are TRBV9 and TRBJ2-3, with D possibly being TRBD2 (6 bases). Germline CDR1 is SGDLS and CDR2 is YYNGEE. The CDR3 runs to 16 residues. The V end was cut by 0 bases, the J end by 3 bases, with 14 bases between. The CDR3 here is CASSVEGTLGTDTQYF. The CDR3 region has the DNA TGTGCCAGCAGCGTAGAGGGGACTCTCGGGACAGATACGCAGTATTTT. Complete variable domain (other parts from reference TRBV9 and TRBJ2-3): DSGVTQTPKHLITATGQRVTLRCSPRSGDLSVYWYQQSLDQGLQFLIQYYNGEERAKGNILERFSAQQFPDLHSELNLSSLELGDSALYFCASSVEGTLGTDTQYFGPGTRLTVL.

The chain links TRBV25-1 to TRBJ1-6; 11 bases fit TRBD1. J lost 7 bases, V lost 2 bases, and 7 bases had no gene match. Germline values: CDR1 MGHDK, CDR2 SYGVNS. The CDR3 extends over 17 amino acids. The CDR3 is CASSEVGQGAFNSPLHF. The DNA for the CDR3 is TGTGCCAGCAGTGAAGTAGGACAGGGGGCCTTCAATTCACCCCTCCACTTT.

The chain combines TRBV10-3 with TRBJ2-7; D is unresolved. Germline CDR1 is ENHRY and CDR2 is SYGVKD. The CDR3 covers 14 residues. V was shortened by 3 bases and J by 0 bases, with 9 bases between the two germline ends. The CDR3 loop is CAISDQASSYEQYF. The CDR3, as DNA: TGTGCCATCAGTGATCAGGCGAGCTCCTACGAGCAGTACTTC.

The CDR3 is CASSQDDNPNYGYTF. Here the CDR3 DNA reads TGTGCCAGCAGCCAAGACGACAATCCTAACTATGGCTACACCTTC. The chain couples TRBV4-2 to TRBJ1-2; D is undetermined. CDR3 length: 15 amino acids. In germline, CDR1 is LGHNA, CDR2 YNFKEQ. V lost 0 bases, J lost 0 bases, and 8 bases lay in between.

V is TRBV30 and J is TRBJ1-2; TRBD1 is a possible D gene (6 bases). Per germline, CDR1 GTSNPN and CDR2 SVGIG (reference sequence). CDR3 size: 11 residues. V was cut by 5 bases and J by 4 bases, with 8 bases left in between. The CDR3 sequence is CAWGGAYGYTF. The CDR3 bases are TGTGCCTGGGGGGGGGCCTATGGCTACACCTTC.

V gene TRBV7-9 combines with J gene TRBJ1-1, with 11 bases aligning to TRBD1. Trimming removed 4 bases from V and 6 bases from J; junction bases left unmatched: 4. The germline V gene encodes CDR1 SEHNR and CDR2 FQNEAQ (reference sequence). The CDR3 runs 14 residues. The CDR3 sequence is CASSSGTGGSEAFF. CDR3 nucleotide sequence: TGTGCCAGCAGCTCCGGGACAGGGGGATCTGAAGCTTTCTTT.

J is TRBJ2-1 and V is TRBV11-2; no reliable D call. The CDR3 sequence is 14 residues long. The germline V gene has CDR1 SGHAT and CDR2 FQNNGV. V lost 0 bases, J lost 5 bases, and 8 bases lay in between. The CDR3 protein is CASSLDSADNEQFF. The CDR3 nucleotides are TGTGCCAGCAGCTTAGACAGCGCCGACAATGAGCAGTTCTTC.

In its sample, this clone was seen a few times. The chain uses TRBV5-8 and TRBJ2-2, with 7 bases matching TRBD1. This CDR3 spans 16 amino acids. V shed 0 bases, J shed 0 bases, and the junction held 2 bases outside the gene matches. From germline, CDR1 is SGHTS and CDR2 YDEGEE. The CDR3 coding sequence is TGTGCCAGCAGCTTGGCTACAGGGGCGAACACCGGGGAGCTGTTTTTT. This gives the protein CASSLATGANTGELFF. Full variable domain (missing parts from reference TRBV5-8 and TRBJ2-2): EAGVTQSPTHLIKTRGQQATLRCSPISGHTSVYWYQQALGLGLQFLLWYDEGEERNRGNFPPRFSGRQFPNYSSELNVNALELEDSALYLCASSLATGANTGELFFGEGSRLTVL.

The chain uses TRBV25-1 and TRBJ2-1; unclear D gene. The germline V and J ends were trimmed by 2 bases and 0 bases, with 11 bases remaining between them. This CDR3 spans 16 amino acids. The germline CDR1 and CDR2 sequences are MGHDK and SYGVNS. Here the CDR3 DNA reads TGTGCCAGCAGTGAAGGCGGTAGCCTCTCCTACAATGAGCAGTTCTTC. It translates to CASSEGGSLSYNEQFF.

V usage is TRBV25-1 and J usage is TRBJ2-3, with no clear D. Trimming took off 8 bases at V and 1 base at J, with 10 bases between the two ends. In germline, CDR1 is MGHDK, CDR2 SYGVNS. There are 13 residues in the CDR3. CDR3 amino acids: CASYQRGTDTQYF. The DNA for the CDR3 is TGTGCCAGCTATCAACGCGGCACAGATACGCAGTATTTT.

The V and J genes are TRBV2 and TRBJ2-5, with TRBD2 identical over 9 bases. V gave up 6 bases and J gave up 4 bases; unmatched junction bases: 9. The germline V gene encodes CDR1 SNHLY and CDR2 FYNNEI. The CDR3 has 15 residues. In nucleotides, the CDR3 is TGTGCCAGCAGCCGTACTAGCGGGTTAGGAGAGACCCAGTACTTC. It encodes CASSRTSGLGETQYF.

J is TRBJ1-4 and V is TRBV5-1; TRBD1 matches at 7 bases. Unmatched junction bases numbered 5, after V lost 5 bases and J lost 4 bases. The germline CDR1 and CDR2 sequences are SGHRS and YFSETQ. This CDR3 has 14 residues. DNA of the CDR3: TGCGCCAGCAGTCTACAGGGGAGTAATGAAAAACTGTTTTTT. It specifies CASSLQGSNEKLFF.

In its sample, this clone was seen once. J is TRBJ2-3 and V is TRBV5-1, with D unclear. V was trimmed by 4 bases and J by 2 bases, leaving 11 bases between them. Germline CDR1 is SGHRS and CDR2 is YFSETQ. This CDR3 comprises 14 residues. CDR3 amino acids: CASSDKRFTDTQYF. The CDR3 DNA sequence: TGCGCCAGCAGCGATAAGCGCTTCACAGATACGCAGTATTTT.

V is TRBV12-3 or TRBV12-4 and J is TRBJ1-1; D possibly corresponds to TRBD1 (6 bases). CDR3 size: 12 residues. V lost 5 bases and J 7 bases, leaving 11 bases between the germline ends. For the CDR3, the DNA is TGTGCCAGCAGTCTTACAGGGAGTGAAGCTTTCTTT. Encoded protein: CASSLTGSEAFF.

Here the CDR3 reads CASRLGRGGNTIYF. The DNA of the CDR3 is TGTGCCAGCAGACTAGGACGGGGAGGAAACACCATATATTTT. V and J are TRBV6-5 and TRBJ1-3; the D is unclear. Germline loops: CDR1 MNHEY, CDR2 SVGAGI. Trimming removed 6 bases at V and 4 bases at J, with 13 bases between. The length of the CDR3 is 14 residues.

This clone was recorded only once. This chain connects TRBV30 to TRBJ2-5, with 11 nucleotides matching TRBD2. CDR3 size: 15 residues. The ends lost 2 bases at V and 5 bases at J; junction bases unmatched: 7. Germline CDR1 reads GTSNPN; CDR2 reads SVGIG (reference sequence). The CDR3, as DNA: TGTGCCTGGAGTATAGCGGGAGGGCTTGGTGAGACCCAGTACTTC. Protein sequence: CAWSIAGGLGETQYF.

The V and J genes are TRBV10-1 and TRBJ2-7; 11 positions agree with TRBD2. V lost 4 bases, J lost 7 bases, and 3 bases stayed unmatched. The CDR3 sequence is 13 residues long. Germline CDR1 is WNHNN and CDR2 is SYGVQD (reference sequence). CDR3 in amino acids: CASSVRLAGEQYF. CDR3 in DNA: TGCGCCAGCAGTGTAAGACTAGCGGGGGAGCAGTACTTC.

CDR3 residues: CASSLQGEQYF. As DNA, the CDR3 is TGTGCCAGCAGCCTCCAGGGGGAGCAGTACTTC. J is TRBJ2-7 and V is TRBV7-9, with D perhaps TRBD1 (6 bases). This CDR3 has 11 residues. V was clipped by 5 bases and J by 7 bases, with 9 bases between them. Looked up from germline, CDR1 is SEHNR and CDR2 is FQNEAQ (reference sequence).

V is TRBV30 and J is TRBJ2-1, with TRBD1 identical over 7 bases. The CDR3 has 15 amino acids. The germline CDR1 and CDR2 sequences are GTSNPN and SVGIG (reference sequence). V shed 4 bases, J shed 2 bases, and the junction held 8 bases outside the gene matches. The CDR3 here is CAWIRGHQPYNEQFF. CDR3 DNA: TGTGCCTGGATTAGGGGGCACCAACCCTACAATGAGCAGTTCTTC. The full variable domain, its missing parts supplied by reference TRBV30 and TRBJ2-1, is SQTIHQWPATLVQPVGSPLSLECTVEGTSNPNLYWYRQAAGRGLQLLFYSVGIGQISSEVPQNLSASRPQDRQFILSSKKLLLSDSGFYLCAWIRGHQPYNEQFFGPGTRLTVL.

V usage is TRBV3-1 (or the pseudogene TRBV3-2) and J usage is TRBJ1-4; D unresolved. V was clipped by 0 bases and J by 10 bases, with 9 bases between them. The germline CDR1 and CDR2 sequences are LGHDT and YNNKEL (reference sequence). The CDR3 runs 13 residues. The DNA for the CDR3 is TGTGCCAGCAGCCAAGATGCCGGCGGAAAACTGTTTTTT. As protein: CASSQDAGGKLFF.

The rearrangement uses TRBV7-9 and TRBJ2-1; TRBD2 might be the D (5 bases). Germline V gene data show CDR1 as SEHNR and CDR2 as FQNEAQ (reference sequence). Trimming removed 5 bases at V and 6 bases at J, with 11 bases between. The CDR3 spans 13 residues. CDR3 DNA: TGTGCCAGCAGCCTCTATGGACTCAATGAGCAGTTCTTC. Translated: CASSLYGLNEQFF.

This clone was observed a single time. The chain couples TRBV29-1 to TRBJ2-1; D may be TRBD2 (6 bases). This CDR3 is 14 amino acids long. The V end lost 0 bases, the J end lost 2 bases, and 8 bases lay between the germline ends. Germline values: CDR1 SQVTM, CDR2 ANQGSEA. CDR3 amino acids: CSVEDAGPYNEQFF. CDR3 bases: TGCAGCGTTGAAGATGCGGGACCCTACAATGAGCAGTTCTTC.

The chain employs TRBV13 and TRBJ1-2, with TRBD1 as a possible D gene (5 bases). The CDR3 has 16 amino acids. Germline V CDR1 and CDR2: PRHDT, FYEKMQ (reference sequence). With 2 bases removed from V and 4 bases from J, the gap between germline ends came to 17 bases. The CDR3 is CASSLRSAGLLYGYTF. The CDR3 DNA is TGTGCCAGCAGCTTAAGGTCGGCAGGGCTCCTCTATGGCTACACCTTC.

The chain combines TRBV27 with TRBJ1-2; TRBD1 aligns across 8 bases. Trimming at V came to 2 bases and at J to 7 bases, leaving 12 bases not matched to a gene. The CDR3 length is 16 residues. The germline CDR1 and CDR2 sequences are MNHEY and SMNVEV (reference sequence). CDR3 coding DNA: TGTGCCAGCAGTTTAAGGGGGACAGGTGGAGTTCCTGGCTACACCTTC. It encodes CASSLRGTGGVPGYTF.

The chain's CDR3 is CASSEEYRVHEQFF. In DNA, the CDR3 is TGTGCCAGCAGTGAAGAGTACAGGGTCCATGAGCAGTTCTTC. V is TRBV6-1 and J is TRBJ2-1, with D possibly TRBD1 on 6 matching bases. Trimming took off 1 base at V and 8 bases at J, with 12 bases between the two ends. Germline assignment: CDR1 MNHNS and CDR2 SASEGT. This CDR3 has 14 amino acids.

V usage is TRBV4-1 and J usage is TRBJ1-1; weak D call: TRBD1 (6 bases). The CDR3 extends over 18 amino acids. Trimming removed 3 bases from V and 3 bases from J, with 23 bases in between. The V gene's germline CDR1 is MGHRA and CDR2 YSYEKL. The CDR3, as DNA: TGCGCCAGCAGCCACACCTCGGGGACTGGGAGGGGGGACACTGAAGCTTTCTTT. Its protein product is CASSHTSGTGRGDTEAFF.